This T cell receptor beta chain was identified in a study of a mutant IDH1 vaccine in newly diagnosed glioma (dated by TCRdb to the early 2020s). Regarding the study in general: Patients were given eight vaccinations, in weeks 1, 3, 5, 7, 11, 15, 19 and 23, which matched visits V03 through V10. Vaccination was initiated 4-6 weeks after radiotherapy alone, or concurrently with temozolomide cycles in the chemotherapy-containing groups. The roughly 32 treated patients were roughly 60% male and roughly 40% female, with a mean age of approximately 40 years. Before enrollment, most patients had been given radiochemotherapy with temozolomide as standard therapy, while the rest had received either radiotherapy alone or temozolomide alone. Peripheral blood samples were drawn at six visits, namely V03 (baseline), V05, V07, V10, V12 and V13. For exploratory analyses, longitudinal TCRB deep sequencing was carried out in 25 to 30 treated patients wherever samples were available.

The protocol used for the library was the immunoSEQ multiplex PCR assay. Rearranged TCR beta chain sequences were amplified with the hsTCRB Kit following the manufacturer's protocol. TCRB libraries were sequenced on an Illumina MiSeq. Regarding the original processing steps: The proprietary platform of the kit vendor was used for demultiplexing, trimming and gene mapping. TCRdb took this table from immuneACCESS and kept in-frame rearrangements with V and J called. Such tables lack part of the clones; where checked against another copy, unresolved V genes explain under half of the gap, and the rest is unexplained. V and J calls and clone size follow that table, whereas D and trimming were derived from the DNA. Here the sample has about 82,000 clones; 85% occur a single time. 2.2% of the sample rests with the top ten. The time point label here, explained by the study, means: week 23, last vaccination. Each vaccine dose, consisting of 300 ug of a 20-mer mutant IDH1 peptide in Montanide, was administered subcutaneously with topical imiquimod. Donors had newly diagnosed WHO grade 3 or 4 IDH1-mutant astrocytomas with loss of nuclear ATRX. The samples were drawn from NOA16, a multicentre, single-arm, open-label phase I trial in Germany that tested a mutant IDH1 peptide vaccine in humans for the first time. Genomic DNA for TCRB sequencing was extracted from EDTA blood using the DNeasy Blood and Tissue Kit.

V is pared back by 3 bases and J by 6 bases, with 12 bases lying between the germline termini. The CDR1 and CDR2 encoded by the germline V gene are SGDLS and YYNGEE. Taken from cysteine to phenylalanine, the CDR3 has 13 residues. The only DNA kept is the CDR3, 39 bases in frame from the first base. Beyond this particular receptor, the publication reports: It was noted by the authors that analyses of patient blood samples could not be reproduced owing to sample limitations. Immune responses induced by the vaccine were seen in 90% to 95% of patients across multiple MHC alleles. Pseudoprogression appeared unrelated to alterations in the top peripheral T cell clonotypes detected by TCRB sequencing. Availability determined which PBMC samples were chosen for TCRB deep sequencing.

As regards this clone: Its antigen is unknown. Nothing much larger sits one base from this clone, and base qualities are not available.

Source: PBMCs, taken from a glioma patient whose treatment included an IDH1 peptide vaccine. The receptor was isolated from a man aged 25 to 40 with glioma. Some clones in this sample may be carry-over from other donors' samples. This sequence uses TRBV9 and TRBJ1-1; the D gene lacks a confident call. The CDR3 protein is CASSEGSIPEAFF. The DNA sequence is given as TGTGCCAGCAGCGAAGGCAGTATCCCTGAAGCTTTCTTT.